This TCR beta chain came from a study of human T cells and chemical hapten exposure. TCRdb reprocessed the RACE reads via MiXCR and lists one record per CDR3 protein. The sample yields more than 70,000 distinct CDR3 sequences, roughly 8% seen once. Time point reported: healthy volunteer bleed at 2 weeks. It was from unfractionated whole blood that total RNA was extracted. V dropped 5 bases and J dropped 2; count of bases not matched to a gene: 14. The CDR3 has 17 amino acids. Germline CDR1 is DFQATT and CDR2 is SNEGSKA (reference sequence). Study-level findings and limits: After DPC sensitization, TCRs above 1 in 1000 frequency showed no change.

As for this clonotype: What it binds is unknown.

V is TRBV20-1 and J is TRBJ2-3, with 9 positions matching TRBD1. Specimen: whole blood. The sequence was collected from a female donor in good health. Some clones in this sample may be carry-over from other donors' samples. The CDR3 is CSARVPAGTGHTDTQYF. CDR3 sequence (DNA): TGCAGTGCTCGAGTCCCCGCCGGGACAGGGCACACAGATACGCAGTATTTT.